This T cell receptor (beta chain) was obtained from a study of T cell repertoires in cytomegalovirus infection. General study results and limits: CMV-specific TCR beta clonotypes restricted by HLA-C were the ones dominating the ex vivo response.

Germline V gene data show CDR1 as SEHNR and CDR2 as FQNEAQ (reference sequence). V trimming: 5 bases; J trimming: 3 bases; junction bases outside the gene matches: 11. The CDR3 covers 17 residues. Of note for this clonotype: Its target is unknown.

Via MiXCR, TCRdb re-called the reads, giving one row per CDR3 protein. The sample holds roughly 500,000 distinct CDR3 sequences, under 55% seen once. The rearrangement uses TRBV7-9 and TRBJ2-1; 9 bases map to TRBD2. The source material was cultured PBMCs, sampled from culture after CMV antigen stimulation. The source of this sequence is a human donor in good health (CMV status not recorded). Some clones in this sample may be carry-over from other donors' samples. The CDR3 bases are TGTGCCAGCAGCCATCGTAAGCGGGGGGCCGTCTACAATGAGCAGTTCTTC. Encoded protein: CASSHRKRGAVYNEQFF.